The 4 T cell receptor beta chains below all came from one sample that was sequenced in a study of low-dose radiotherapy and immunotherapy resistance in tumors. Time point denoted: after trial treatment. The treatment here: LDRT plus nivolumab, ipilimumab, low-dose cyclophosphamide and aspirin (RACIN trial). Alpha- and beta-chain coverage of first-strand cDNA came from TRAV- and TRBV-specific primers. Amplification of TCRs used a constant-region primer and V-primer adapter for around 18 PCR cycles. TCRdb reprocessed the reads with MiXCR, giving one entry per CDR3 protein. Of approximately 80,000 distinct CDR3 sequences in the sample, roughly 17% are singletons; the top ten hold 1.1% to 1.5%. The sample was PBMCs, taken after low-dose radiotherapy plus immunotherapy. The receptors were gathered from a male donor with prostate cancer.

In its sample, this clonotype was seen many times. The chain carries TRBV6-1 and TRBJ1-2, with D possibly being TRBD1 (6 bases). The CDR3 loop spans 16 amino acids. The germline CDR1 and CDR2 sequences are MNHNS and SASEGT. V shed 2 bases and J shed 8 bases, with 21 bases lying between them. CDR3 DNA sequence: TGTGCCAGCAGTGAATCGTCGGACAGAGCGGTGGCGGGCTACACCTTC. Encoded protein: CASSESSDRAVAGYTF.

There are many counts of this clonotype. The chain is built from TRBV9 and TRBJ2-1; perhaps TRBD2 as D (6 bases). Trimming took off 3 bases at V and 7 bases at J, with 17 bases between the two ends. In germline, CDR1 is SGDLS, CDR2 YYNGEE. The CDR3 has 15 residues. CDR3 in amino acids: CASSELGRIRNEQFF. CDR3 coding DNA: TGTGCCAGCAGCGAACTAGGGAGGATTCGGAATGAGCAGTTCTTC.

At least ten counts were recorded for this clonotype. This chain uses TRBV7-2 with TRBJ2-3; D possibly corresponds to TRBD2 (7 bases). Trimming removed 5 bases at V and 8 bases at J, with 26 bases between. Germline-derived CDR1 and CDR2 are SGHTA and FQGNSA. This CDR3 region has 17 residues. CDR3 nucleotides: TGTGCCAGCAGCCTCACGGGGGCGGGAGAATTTGGGGCTACGCAGTATTTT. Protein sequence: CASSLTGAGEFGATQYF.

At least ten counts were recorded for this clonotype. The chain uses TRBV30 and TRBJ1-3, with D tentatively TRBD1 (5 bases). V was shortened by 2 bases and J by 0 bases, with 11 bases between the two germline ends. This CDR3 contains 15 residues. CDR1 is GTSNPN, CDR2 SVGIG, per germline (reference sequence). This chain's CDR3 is CAWSLPGNSGNTIYF. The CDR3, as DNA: TGTGCCTGGAGTCTTCCAGGGAACTCTGGAAACACCATATATTTT.